This T cell receptor beta chain was profiled in a study of shared clonotypes between healthy human individuals. In the authors' workflow: Filtering differed for immunoSEQ, which gave only junction sequences without quality scores. Using immunoSEQ multiplex PCR, the repertoire was profiled, and TCRdb retains in-frame clones only, with some absent. D and trimming come from the DNA, and the V and J calls and clone size come from that table. Among about 700,000 clones listed, under 95% were seen once. Naive CD8 cells comprised CD45RO-negative, CCR7-positively selected cells, excluding terminally differentiated effector memory CD45RA+ cells. The CDR3 spans 12 residues. Trimming removed 4 bases from V and 5 bases from J; junction bases left unmatched: 2. Germline CDR1 is SGHNT and CDR2 is YYREEE (reference sequence).

The genes are TRBV5-4 and TRBJ1-1; 7 nucleotides agree with TRBD1. The sequence came from a man younger than 40 in good health. Sample: naive CD8+ T cells sorted from blood. The CDR3 loop reads CASSPDRTEAFF. CDR3 DNA sequence: TGTGCCAGCAGCCCGGACAGGACTGAAGCTTTCTTT.